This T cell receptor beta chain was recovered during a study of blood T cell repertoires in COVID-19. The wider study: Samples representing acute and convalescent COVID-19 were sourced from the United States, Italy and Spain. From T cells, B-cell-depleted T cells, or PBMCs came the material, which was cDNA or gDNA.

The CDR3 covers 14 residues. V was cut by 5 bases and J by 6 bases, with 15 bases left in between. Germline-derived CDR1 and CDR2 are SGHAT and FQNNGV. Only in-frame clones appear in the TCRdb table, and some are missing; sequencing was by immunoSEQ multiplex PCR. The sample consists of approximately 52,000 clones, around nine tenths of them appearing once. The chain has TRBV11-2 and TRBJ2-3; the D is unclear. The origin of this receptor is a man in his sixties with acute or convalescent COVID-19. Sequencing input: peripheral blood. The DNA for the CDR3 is TGTGCCAGCAGCGCTTACGCCGGGTCGGATACGCAGTATTTT. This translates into CASSAYAGSDTQYF.